The 20 T cell receptor beta chains reported below all come from one sample, sequenced in a study of T cells in Graves' hyperthyroidism and ophthalmopathy. It was RNA transcripts that yielded the amplified TCR beta CDR3 regions. Using the HTBI primer set, a first-round RT-PCR was run on the TCR CDR3. A single record per CDR3 protein comes from TCRdb applying MiXCR to the multiplex PCR reads. The sample comprises 700,000 or so distinct CDR3 sequences, roughly 17% of which are singletons, and around 8% rests with the top ten. Sequenced material: blood. These receptors were collected from a man aged 18 to 30 with Graves' hyperthyroidism.

This clonotype appeared a few times. With a much larger clone just one base away, this may be a read error. The chain has TRBV5-5 and TRBJ1-5; tentatively, D is TRBD1 (6 bases). Germline V lookup: CDR1 SGHKS, CDR2 YYEKEE (reference sequence). This CDR3 comprises 13 residues. V dropped 2 bases and J dropped 5 bases, with 8 bases sitting between them. CDR3 coding DNA: TGTGCCAGCAGCTTACACAGGGATCAGCCCCAGCATTTT. This sequence encodes CASSLHRDQPQHF.

The chain uses TRBV11-2 and TRBJ2-1; either TRBD1 or TRBD2 may fit D (6 bases each). V was trimmed by 2 bases and J by 6 bases, leaving 35 bases between them. The germline V gene has CDR1 SGHAT and CDR2 FQNNGV. The CDR3 has 22 amino acids. This chain's CDR3 is CASSLLIFRDPSLEGEVNEQFF. The CDR3 DNA reads TGTGCCAGCAGCTTATTAATTTTCCGGGACCCAAGTCTCGAGGGGGAGGTCAATGAGCAGTTCTTC.

This clonotype was recorded a few times. The gene calls are TRBV7-2 and TRBJ2-2; D is unclear. The CDR3 runs to 9 residues. Germline-derived CDR1 and CDR2 are SGHTA and FQGNSA. Trimming pared 5 bases from V and 10 bases from J, leaving 2 bases between. This CDR3 reads CASSLELFF. Written as DNA, the CDR3 is TGTGCCAGCAGCCTGGAGCTGTTTTTT.

This clonotype was observed a handful of times. The chain uses TRBV9 and TRBJ2-3; D is unclear. The V and J ends lost 4 bases and 3 bases respectively, with 15 bases between them. Germline V CDR1 and CDR2: SGDLS, YYNGEE. The CDR3 consists of 15 residues. This CDR3 reads CASSPYLRDTDTQYF. As DNA, the CDR3 is TGTGCCAGCAGCCCATACTTGCGAGATACAGATACGCAGTATTTT. Variable domain in full (rest from reference TRBV9 and TRBJ2-3): DSGVTQTPKHLITATGQRVTLRCSPRSGDLSVYWYQQSLDQGLQFLIQYYNGEERAKGNILERFSAQQFPDLHSELNLSSLELGDSALYFCASSPYLRDTDTQYFGPGTRLTVL.

There are many counts of this clonotype. V gene TRBV3-1 combines with J gene TRBJ2-3; TRBD1 might be the D (5 bases). Per the germline V gene, CDR1 is LGHDT and CDR2 is YNNKEL (reference sequence). This CDR3 spans 16 amino acids. With 4 bases removed from V and 0 bases from J, the gap between germline ends came to 14 bases. CDR3 in amino acids: CASSPWTKTSTDTQYF. The CDR3 bases are TGTGCCAGCAGCCCATGGACAAAAACTAGCACAGATACGCAGTATTTT.

This clonotype has more than one count but fewer than ten. The chain combines TRBV20-1 with TRBJ2-2, with D perhaps matching TRBD1 (5 bases). This CDR3 has 13 residues. Trimming pared 3 bases from V and 2 bases from J, leaving 7 bases between. Germline V gene lookup returns CDR1 DFQATT and CDR2 SNEGSKA (reference sequence). CDR3 in amino acids: CSARDINTGELFF. For the CDR3, the DNA is TGCAGTGCTAGGGACATAAACACCGGGGAGCTGTTTTTT.

This clonotype has only a few counts. This chain links TRBV7-3 with TRBJ2-7; D gene unclear. Trimming removed 4 bases at V and 6 bases at J, with 13 bases between. The CDR3 length is 13 residues. Germline lookup yields CDR1 SGHTA and CDR2 FQGTGA. CDR3 region: CASSSTPGIEQYF. The DNA of the CDR3 is TGTGCCAGCAGCTCTACTCCAGGCATCGAGCAGTACTTC.

This clonotype occurred many times. The chain uses TRBV7-9 and TRBJ2-7, with 8 bases that match TRBD2. The ends lost 2 bases at V and 6 bases at J; junction bases unmatched: 9. The CDR3 has 15 amino acids. Germline CDR1 SEHNR, CDR2 FQNEAQ (reference sequence). The CDR3 DNA reads as TGTGCCAGCAGCTTATCGGCGGGGGGCGAAGGCGAGCAGTACTTC. This codes for CASSLSAGGEGEQYF. Based on the CDR3 plus reference TRBV7-9 and TRBJ2-7, the full variable domain is DTGVSQNPRHKITKRGQNVTFRCDPISEHNRLYWYRQTLGQGPEFLTYFQNEAQLEKSRLLSDRFSAERPKGSFSTLEIQRTEQGDSAMYLCASSLSAGGEGEQYFGPGTRLTVT.

The rearrangement joins TRBV6-2 or TRBV6-3 to TRBJ2-2; maybe TRBD1 (6 bases). Germline V gene sequence: CDR1 MNHEY, CDR2 SVGEGT. The germline V and J ends were trimmed by 8 bases and 6 bases, with 19 bases remaining between them. The CDR3 sequence is 15 residues long. The CDR3 reads CASSKRGSLAGELFF. The CDR3 region has the DNA TGTGCCAGCTCTAAGAGGGGGTCGTTGGCCGGGGAGCTGTTTTTT.

This clonotype appeared many times. This chain connects TRBV2 to TRBJ1-1, with unresolved D. The CDR3 covers 15 residues. V lost 8 bases and J 4 bases, leaving 20 bases between the germline ends. Germline loops: CDR1 SNHLY, CDR2 FYNNEI. The CDR3 coding sequence is TGTGCCAGCCGGCACGACATATCTTGGAGCACTGAAGCTTTCTTT. It specifies CASRHDISWSTEAFF.

The V gene is TRBV30, the J gene TRBJ2-7; 7 positions agree with TRBD2. The ends lost 0 bases at V and 9 bases at J; junction bases unmatched: 5. Germline-derived CDR1 and CDR2 are GTSNPN and SVGIG (reference sequence). The CDR3 covers 12 residues. In nucleotides, the CDR3 is TGTGCCTGGAGTGTAGTTTCGGGAGGGCAGTACTTC. Translating it yields CAWSVVSGGQYF.

This clonotype was picked up a small number of times. The chain employs TRBV6-2 or TRBV6-3 and TRBJ2-4; D perhaps matches TRBD2 (5 bases). The CDR3 sequence is 14 residues long. The V gene lost 10 bases and the J gene lost 7 bases, with 20 bases spanning the gap. Germline V gene data show CDR1 as MNHEY and CDR2 as SVGEGT. CDR3 loop: CATYRGSASNIQYF. Here the CDR3 DNA reads TGTGCCACCTATAGAGGGAGTGCAAGTAACATTCAGTACTTC.

This chain connects TRBV10-1 to TRBJ2-7; D is perhaps TRBD1 or TRBD2 (5 bases each). V lost 2 bases to trimming and J lost 2 bases, with 10 bases between them. The CDR3 has 14 amino acids. Germline lookup yields CDR1 WNHNN and CDR2 SYGVQD (reference sequence). As DNA, the CDR3 is TGCGCCAGCAGTGAGATACCGGGGCCCTACGAGCAGTACTTC. It is translated as CASSEIPGPYEQYF.

This clonotype was observed a handful of times. The J gene is TRBJ2-2, the V gene TRBV14; 15 nucleotides match TRBD2. V dropped 0 bases and J dropped 5; count of bases not matched to a gene: 7. CDR1 SGHDN and CDR2 FVKESK come from the germline V gene. The CDR3 length is 19 residues. The CDR3 region is CASSQEGTSGRTRTGELFF. As DNA, the CDR3 is TGTGCCAGCAGCCAAGAGGGGACTAGCGGGAGGACCAGGACCGGGGAGCTGTTTTTT.

This clonotype has a handful of counts. A junction boundary mismatches the germline segment, possibly from a read error. The chain recombines TRBV19 with TRBJ1-6; D might be TRBD1 (6 bases). CDR3 size: 15 residues. Germline CDR1 and CDR2: LNHDA and SQIVND (reference sequence). In nucleotides, the CDR3 is TGTGCCAGTAGTGTAGAGAACAGGGCTAATTCACCCCTCCACTTT. It specifies CASSVENRANSPLHF.

Comment on this clonotype: At one end the junction does not follow the germline gene, possibly because of a read error. V usage is TRBV7-9 and J usage is TRBJ2-3; D is undetermined. From germline, CDR1 is SEHNR and CDR2 FQNEAQ (reference sequence). The CDR3 extends over 15 amino acids. The CDR3 DNA sequence: TGTACCAGCAGCTGGTGGGTGGGTGGCACAGATACGCAGTATTTT. Amino acid sequence: CTSSWWVGGTDTQYF.

This clonotype was seen a few times. Possible read error: a much larger clone is one base away. V is TRBV11-2 and J is TRBJ2-7; 8 bases line up with TRBD2. Germline CDR1 is SGHAT and CDR2 is FQNNGV. Trimming cost V 5 bases and J 3 bases; bases outside gene matches: 12. The CDR3 is 16 amino acids. CDR3 DNA: TGTGCCAGCAGCCCCAGACCAGCGGGAGCCCTCTACGAGCAGTACTTC. Protein sequence: CASSPRPAGALYEQYF.

This sequence joins TRBV28 and TRBJ2-7, with 10 bases lining up with TRBD1. Germline V lookup: CDR1 MDHEN, CDR2 SYDVKM. V shed 7 bases and J 3 bases; nucleotides not matched to a gene: 12. The CDR3 covers 16 residues. CDR3 sequence reads: CASNYLRDRGSYEQYF. In nucleotides, the CDR3 is TGTGCCAGCAACTACCTCCGGGACAGGGGTAGCTACGAGCAGTACTTC.

This clonotype has at least ten counts. This chain links TRBV20-1 with TRBJ2-7; 7 nucleotides match TRBD2. This CDR3 has 11 amino acids. V was pared by 2 bases and J by 5 bases, with 0 bases of the junction left unmatched. CDR1 DFQATT and CDR2 SNEGSKA come from the germline V gene (reference sequence). CDR3 residues: CSARLADEQYF. The CDR3 DNA reads as TGCAGTGCTAGACTAGCGGACGAGCAGTACTTC.

There are many counts of this clonotype. The rearrangement uses TRBV7-2 and TRBJ2-5, with a weak D call TRBD2 (6 bases). The germline V gene has CDR1 SGHTA and CDR2 FQGNSA. CDR3 size: 12 residues. V was shortened by 8 bases and J by 5 bases, with 12 bases between the two germline ends. The DNA for the CDR3 is TGTGCCAGCCGTACCCGGGGGGAGACCCAGTACTTC. It codes for CASRTRGETQYF.